Each of the 9 T cell receptor beta chains below was sequenced from the same sample in a study of blood T cell repertoires in COVID-19. Assay used: immunoSEQ multiplex PCR; TCRdb lists only in-frame clones, some missing. This sample yields around 400,000 clones, of which approximately 91% are seen a single time; just over 0.85% belongs to the top ten. The sample consisted of PBMCs or T cells enriched from blood (not recorded which). These receptors all stem from a middle-aged woman who had been exposed to COVID-19.

The rearrangement links TRBV7-9 to TRBJ1-3; tentative D call: TRBD1 (5 bases). V lost 10 bases and J lost 1, with 14 bases in between. The CDR3 totals 14 residues. Germline CDR1 SEHNR, CDR2 FQNEAQ (reference sequence). In DNA, the CDR3 is TGTGCCAACGACGCAAGACAGTCTGGAAACACCATATATTTT. Amino acid sequence: CANDARQSGNTIYF.

A few counts support this clone. The V call is TRBV27, the J call TRBJ2-3; 7 bases agree with TRBD2. Germline V CDR1 and CDR2: MNHEY, SMNVEV (reference sequence). The CDR3 has 16 amino acids. The trim removed 4 bases at V and 5 bases at J, leaving 12 bases unmatched. The CDR3 DNA follows: TGTGCCAGCAGTTCTACTGTGGGAGGGCAGCGAGATACGCAGTATTTT. This gives the protein CASSSTVGGQRDTQYF.

The chain joins TRBV7-6 to TRBJ2-7, with 8 nucleotides matching TRBD1. With V trimmed by 3 bases and J by 6 bases, 1 base remained unmatched. In germline, CDR1 is SGHVS, CDR2 FNYEAQ. This CDR3 is built from 12 residues. CDR3: CASSFTGGEQYF. The CDR3 DNA reads as TGTGCCAGCAGCTTTACAGGGGGCGAGCAGTACTTC.

This clone was observed a handful of times. J is TRBJ1-1 and V is TRBV30; TRBD1 matches at 8 bases. There are 12 residues in the CDR3. Germline V CDR1 and CDR2: GTSNPN, SVGIG (reference sequence). The V gene end was trimmed by 3 bases and the J gene end by 5 bases; junction bases not matched to a gene: 2. CDR3: CAWSRGQTEAFF. For the CDR3, the DNA is TGTGCCTGGAGCAGGGGGCAGACTGAAGCTTTCTTT. The variable domain in full, with the rest retrieved from reference TRBV30 and TRBJ1-1, is SQTIHQWPATLVQPVGSPLSLECTVEGTSNPNLYWYRQAAGRGLQLLFYSVGIGQISSEVPQNLSASRPQDRQFILSSKKLLLSDSGFYLCAWSRGQTEAFFGQGTRLTVV.

This chain links TRBV6-9 with TRBJ1-2; 9 bases are shared with TRBD1. This CDR3 contains 14 residues. Trimming took 4 bases from V and 7 from J; bases not matched to a gene: 7. In germline, CDR1 is MNHGY, CDR2 SVAAGI. CDR3 loop: CASSLQGANGGYTF. The CDR3 coding sequence is TGTGCCAGCAGTTTACAGGGGGCTAATGGTGGCTACACCTTC.

The rearrangement uses TRBV30 and TRBJ2-1; D perhaps matches TRBD2 (6 bases). The CDR3 totals 13 residues. Germline loops: CDR1 GTSNPN, CDR2 SVGIG (reference sequence). The germline V and J ends were trimmed by 0 bases and 9 bases, with 12 bases remaining between them. The CDR3 DNA sequence: TGTGCCTGGAGTGTGCGGGGCCAAGGTGAGCAGTTCTTC. Its translation is CAWSVRGQGEQFF.

This chain connects TRBV5-6 to TRBJ2-7, with TRBD1 as a possible D gene (6 bases). This CDR3 has 15 residues. Germline assignment: CDR1 SGHDT and CDR2 YYEEEE. V shed 0 bases and J shed 0 bases, with 10 bases lying between them. CDR3 residues: CASSLGQGTSYEQYF. The DNA of the CDR3 is TGTGCCAGCAGCTTGGGGCAGGGGACCTCCTACGAGCAGTACTTC.

The chain employs TRBV5-1 and TRBJ2-7; 12 nucleotides match TRBD2. This CDR3 comprises 14 residues. With V trimmed by 6 bases and J by 5 bases, 6 bases remained unmatched. CDR1 and CDR2 from the germline V gene are SGHRS and YFSETQ. The CDR3 nucleotides are TGCGCCAGCAAGACTAGCGGGAGTCTCCACGAGCAGTACTTC. It encodes CASKTSGSLHEQYF.

The V gene is TRBV3-1 (or the pseudogene TRBV3-2), the J gene TRBJ2-6, with 7 bases identical to TRBD2. The V gene's germline CDR1 is LGHDT and CDR2 YNNKEL (reference sequence). The CDR3 is made up of 14 amino acids. The junction had 3 bases not matched to a gene; V was cut back by 8 bases and J by 2 bases. The CDR3: CASGGGAGANVLTF. CDR3 nucleotides: TGTGCCAGCGGCGGGGGAGCTGGGGCCAACGTCCTGACTTTC.